One TCR beta chain is described in this entry. Assay used: immunoSEQ multiplex PCR; TCRdb lists only in-frame clones, some missing. The sample lists about 25,000 clones, about 84% occurring once. This record belongs to a study of T cells in tumors after PD-1 blockade. Study-wide background: Prior checkpoint blockade, systemic immunosuppressant use, or anti-cancer therapy within 4 weeks excluded patients. Either cemiplimab 350 mg every 2 weeks or pembrolizumab 200 mg every 3 weeks was given.

Tumor or blood genomic DNA was sequenced, with inputs of roughly 616 ng to 6,004 ng. There are 16 residues in the CDR3. V was clipped by 1 base and J by 4 bases, with 17 bases between them. Germline V CDR1 and CDR2: LGHDT, YNNKEL (reference sequence). The source is a human donor with basal cell carcinoma. Sample: PBMCs, taken after anti-PD-1 treatment. The chain recombines TRBV3-1 (or the pseudogene TRBV3-2) with TRBJ2-7, with a weak D call TRBD1 (5 bases). The CDR3 DNA follows: TGTGCCAGCAGCCAAGCCCCCAAGGGGTTAAGTTACGAGCAGTACTTC. Translated, it gives CASSQAPKGLSYEQYF.